Listed below are T cell receptor beta chains from one sample, sequenced in a study of immune cell composition in non-small cell lung cancer. Sequencing used immunoSEQ multiplex PCR; TCRdb keeps in-frame clones, though not all of them. In the table there are 6,500 to 7,000 clones, about four fifths of which are singletons. The sequencing sample was made of non-adjacent lung tissue. The receptors stem from a human donor with non-small cell lung cancer. Each CDR3 is given with its conserved first and last residue. The order of the fields is V gene, clone size, D gene, J gene, CDR3 DNA, CDR3 protein. The D gene is left open where the match is weak. Clone size is shown for a subset of rows, as once, few, many or a class of expanded clone.

V gene: TRBV28
clone size: NA
D gene: NA
J gene: TRBJ1-1
CDR3 DNA: TGTGCCAGCAGTTTCCTAGCAGGCCTCATGAACACTGAAGCTTTCTTT
CDR3 protein: CASSFLAGLMNTEAFF

V gene: TRBV7-3
clone size: NA
D gene: NA
J gene: TRBJ2-3
CDR3 DNA: TGTGCCAGCAGCTACCTCGGGGGAGGCACAGATACGCAGTATTTT
CDR3 protein: CASSYLGGGTDTQYF

V gene: TRBV6-5
clone size: NA
D gene: NA
J gene: TRBJ2-3
CDR3 DNA: TGTGCCAGCAGTCTCCTAGGAGATACGCAGTATTTT
CDR3 protein: CASSLLGDTQYF

V gene: TRBV2
clone size: NA
D gene: NA
J gene: TRBJ2-7
CDR3 DNA: TGTGCCAGCAGTGATAGTTACGAGCAGTACTTC
CDR3 protein: CASSDSYEQYF

V gene: TRBV4-3
clone size: NA
D gene: TRBD1
J gene: TRBJ2-5
CDR3 DNA: TGCGCCAGCAGCCCGTGGACAGGGGGCCGGGGGGAGACCCAGTACTTC
CDR3 protein: CASSPWTGGRGETQYF

V gene: TRBV5-4
clone size: NA
D gene: NA
J gene: TRBJ2-7
CDR3 DNA: TGTGCCAGCAGATCGGGATACAGGGACCCACCCTACGAGCAGTACTTC
CDR3 protein: CASRSGYRDPPYEQYF

V gene: TRBV7-2
clone size: NA
D gene: NA
J gene: TRBJ2-7
CDR3 DNA: TGTGCCAGCAGCCTTGCCAGGGCCAACGAGCAGTACTTC
CDR3 protein: CASSLARANEQYF

V gene: TRBV14
clone size: NA
D gene: NA
J gene: TRBJ2-7
CDR3 DNA: TGTGCCAGCAGCCAAGATAGGATAGGGTGGCACGAGCAGTACTTC
CDR3 protein: CASSQDRIGWHEQYF

V gene: TRBV4-1
clone size: NA
D gene: NA
J gene: TRBJ1-5
CDR3 DNA: TGCGCCAGCAGCCAAGAGGGGCTGTATCAGCCCCAGCATTTT
CDR3 protein: CASSQEGLYQPQHF

V gene: TRBV5-4
clone size: NA
D gene: NA
J gene: TRBJ1-2
CDR3 DNA: TGTGCCAGCAGCTTTGGCAGTTATGGCTACACCTTC
CDR3 protein: CASSFGSYGYTF

V gene: TRBV5-6
clone size: NA
D gene: NA
J gene: TRBJ2-5
CDR3 DNA: TGTGCCAGCAGCTCCACTACTCAAGAGACCCAGTACTTC
CDR3 protein: CASSSTTQETQYF

V gene: TRBV29-1
clone size: NA
D gene: NA
J gene: TRBJ1-1
CDR3 DNA: TGCAGCGTTGAACGGGCGAGGAACACTGAAGCTTTCTTT
CDR3 protein: CSVERARNTEAFF

V gene: TRBV5-6
clone size: NA
D gene: NA
J gene: TRBJ1-2
CDR3 DNA: TGTGCCAGCAGCCCACCCGACGGATACTCCATCTATGGCTACACCTTC
CDR3 protein: CASSPPDGYSIYGYTF

V gene: TRBV15
clone size: NA
D gene: NA
J gene: TRBJ2-5
CDR3 DNA: TGTGCCACCAGCAGATTCAAGGGGACACAAGAGACCCAGTACTTC
CDR3 protein: CATSRFKGTQETQYF

V gene: TRBV14
clone size: NA
D gene: TRBD2
J gene: TRBJ2-7
CDR3 DNA: TGTGCCAGCAGCCAACTAGGTGGGGGACTAGCGGGCTCTGGCTCCTACGAGCAGTACTTC
CDR3 protein: CASSQLGGGLAGSGSYEQYF

V gene: TRBV6-5
clone size: NA
D gene: NA
J gene: TRBJ1-3
CDR3 DNA: TGTGCCAGCAGTTACTCGGAGCTAGGAATTGGAAACACCATATATTTT
CDR3 protein: CASSYSELGIGNTIYF

V gene: TRBV6-1
clone size: NA
D gene: TRBD2
J gene: TRBJ2-7
CDR3 DNA: TGTGCCAGCAGTGAAGCGCAGACTAGCTCCGGTTACGAGCAGTACTTC
CDR3 protein: CASSEAQTSSGYEQYF

V gene: TRBV4-2
clone size: once
D gene: NA
J gene: TRBJ1-1
CDR3 DNA: TGTGCCAGCAGCTTGGGGGCCAGGGATGTGAACACTGAAGCTTTCTTT
CDR3 protein: CASSLGARDVNTEAFF

V gene: TRBV21-1
clone size: NA
D gene: NA
J gene: TRBJ1-5
CDR3 DNA: TGTGCCAGCAGCAATGCCGTTGCAGATCAGCCCCAGCATTTT
CDR3 protein: CASSNAVADQPQHF

V gene: TRBV27
clone size: NA
D gene: NA
J gene: TRBJ1-1
CDR3 DNA: TGTGCCAGCAGTTTCTGGGGGGCCATGAACACTGAAGCTTTCTTT
CDR3 protein: CASSFWGAMNTEAFF

V gene: TRBV15
clone size: NA
D gene: NA
J gene: TRBJ2-1
CDR3 DNA: TGTGCCACCAGCAGAGGAGTCTCCTACAATGAGCAGTTCTTC
CDR3 protein: CATSRGVSYNEQFF

V gene: TRBV7-4
clone size: NA
D gene: TRBD1
J gene: TRBJ2-7
CDR3 DNA: TGTGCCAGCAGCTTAGTGACAGGGAGCTCCTACGAGCAGTACTTC
CDR3 protein: CASSLVTGSSYEQYF

V gene: TRBV7-8
clone size: NA
D gene: NA
J gene: TRBJ2-7
CDR3 DNA: TGTGCCAGCAGCTTAGGCCCTCTCTACGAGCAGTACTTC
CDR3 protein: CASSLGPLYEQYF

V gene: TRBV7-2
clone size: NA
D gene: NA
J gene: TRBJ2-3
CDR3 DNA: TGTGCCAGCAGCTTTGAGCGAGGTACGCAGTATTTT
CDR3 protein: CASSFERGTQYF

V gene: TRBV7-2
clone size: NA
D gene: NA
J gene: TRBJ1-6
CDR3 DNA: TGTGCCAGCAGCTTAATAACACTGCAGTCACCCCTCCACTTT
CDR3 protein: CASSLITLQSPLHF

V gene: TRBV7-9
clone size: NA
D gene: TRBD2
J gene: TRBJ2-1
CDR3 DNA: TGTGCCAGCAGCTTGCGAGCGGGGGGGAGAAATAGTGAGCAGTTCTTC
CDR3 protein: CASSLRAGGRNSEQFF

V gene: TRBV7-9
clone size: once
D gene: TRBD1
J gene: TRBJ2-1
CDR3 DNA: TGTGCCAGCAGCACCTCGACAGGGGGCAAAGGGGAGCAGTTCTTC
CDR3 protein: CASSTSTGGKGEQFF

V gene: TRBV2
clone size: NA
D gene: NA
J gene: TRBJ2-5
CDR3 DNA: TGTGCCAGCAGTGAGTTGGAGGGCCAAGAGACCCAGTACTTC
CDR3 protein: CASSELEGQETQYF

V gene: TRBV15
clone size: NA
D gene: NA
J gene: TRBJ1-5
CDR3 DNA: TGTGCCACCAGCATAGGCAGGGATCCTCAGCCCCAGCATTTT
CDR3 protein: CATSIGRDPQPQHF

V gene: TRBV19
clone size: NA
D gene: NA
J gene: TRBJ1-6
CDR3 DNA: TGTGCCAGTAGTATAGACGATTGGAATTCACCCCTCCACTTT
CDR3 protein: CASSIDDWNSPLHF

V gene: TRBV5-6
clone size: NA
D gene: NA
J gene: TRBJ2-7
CDR3 DNA: TGTGCCAGCAGCCAAACAGGGACATTGGGCTACGAGCAGTACTTC
CDR3 protein: CASSQTGTLGYEQYF

V gene: TRBV10-3
clone size: NA
D gene: TRBD1
J gene: TRBJ1-4
CDR3 DNA: TGTGCCGAGTGGATACGGGACAGGCAAGACCAGGAAAAACTGTTTTTT
CDR3 protein: CAEWIRDRQDQEKLFF

V gene: TRBV11-2
clone size: NA
D gene: TRBD1
J gene: TRBJ1-6
CDR3 DNA: TGTGCCAGCAGCTTAGTTGGGACAGGGGACTCACCCCTCCACTTT
CDR3 protein: CASSLVGTGDSPLHF